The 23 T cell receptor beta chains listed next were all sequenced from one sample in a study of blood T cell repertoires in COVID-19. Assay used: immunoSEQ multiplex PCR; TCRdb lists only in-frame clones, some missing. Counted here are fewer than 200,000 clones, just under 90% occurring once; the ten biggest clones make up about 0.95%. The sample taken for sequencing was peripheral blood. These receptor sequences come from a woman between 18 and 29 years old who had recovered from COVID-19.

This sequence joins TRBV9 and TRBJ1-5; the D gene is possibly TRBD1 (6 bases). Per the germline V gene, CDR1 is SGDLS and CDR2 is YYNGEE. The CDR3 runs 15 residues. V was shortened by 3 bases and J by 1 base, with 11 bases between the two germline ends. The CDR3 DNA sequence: TGTGCCAGCAGCGCTCAGGGGCTAAGCAATCAGCCCCAGCATTTT. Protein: CASSAQGLSNQPQHF.

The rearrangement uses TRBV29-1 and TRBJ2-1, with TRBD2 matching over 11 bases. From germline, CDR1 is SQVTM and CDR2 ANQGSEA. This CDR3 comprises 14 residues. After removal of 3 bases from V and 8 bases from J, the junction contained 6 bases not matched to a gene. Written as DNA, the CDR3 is TGCAGCGTTGAGAGTAGCGGGAGGGCCTATGAGCAGTTCTTC. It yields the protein CSVESSGRAYEQFF.

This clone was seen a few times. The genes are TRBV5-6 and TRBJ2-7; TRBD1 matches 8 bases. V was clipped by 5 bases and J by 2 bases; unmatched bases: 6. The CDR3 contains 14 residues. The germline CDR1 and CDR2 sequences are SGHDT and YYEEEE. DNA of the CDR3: TGTGCCAGCAGGAGAGGACAGGGAGCCTACGAGCAGTACTTC. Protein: CASRRGQGAYEQYF.

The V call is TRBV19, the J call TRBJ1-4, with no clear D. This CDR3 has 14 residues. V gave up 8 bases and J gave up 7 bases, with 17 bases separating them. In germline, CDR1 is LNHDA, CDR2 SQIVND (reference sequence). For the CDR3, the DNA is TGTGCCAGTGGTAGAGTGGGCTACGGTGAAAAACTGTTTTTT. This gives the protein CASGRVGYGEKLFF.

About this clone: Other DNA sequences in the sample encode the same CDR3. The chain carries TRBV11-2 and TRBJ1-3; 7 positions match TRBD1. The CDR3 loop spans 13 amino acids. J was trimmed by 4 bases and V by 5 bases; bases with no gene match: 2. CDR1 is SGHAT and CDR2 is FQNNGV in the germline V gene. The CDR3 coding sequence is TGTGCCAGCAGCCCGGGACAGGGAAACACCATATATTTT. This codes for CASSPGQGNTIYF.

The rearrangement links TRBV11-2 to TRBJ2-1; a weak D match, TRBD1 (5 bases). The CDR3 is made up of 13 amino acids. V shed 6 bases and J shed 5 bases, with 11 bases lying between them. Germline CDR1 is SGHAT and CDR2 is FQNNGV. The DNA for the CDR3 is TGTGCCAGCAGGCGCATAGGGGACAATGAGCAGTTCTTC. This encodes CASRRIGDNEQFF.

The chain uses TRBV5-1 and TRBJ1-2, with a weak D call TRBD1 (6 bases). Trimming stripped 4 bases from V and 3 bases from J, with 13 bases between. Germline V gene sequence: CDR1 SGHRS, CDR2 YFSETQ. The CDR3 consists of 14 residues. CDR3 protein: CASSRHRAYYGYTF. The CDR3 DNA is TGCGCCAGCAGCCGCCACAGGGCATACTATGGCTACACCTTC.

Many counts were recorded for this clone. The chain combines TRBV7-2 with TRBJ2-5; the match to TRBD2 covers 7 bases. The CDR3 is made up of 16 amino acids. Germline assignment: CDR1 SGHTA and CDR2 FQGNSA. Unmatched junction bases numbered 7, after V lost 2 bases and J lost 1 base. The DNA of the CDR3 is TGTGCCAGCAGCTTAAGCGGGACCCAGGGCCAAGAGACCCAGTACTTC. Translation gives CASSLSGTQGQETQYF.

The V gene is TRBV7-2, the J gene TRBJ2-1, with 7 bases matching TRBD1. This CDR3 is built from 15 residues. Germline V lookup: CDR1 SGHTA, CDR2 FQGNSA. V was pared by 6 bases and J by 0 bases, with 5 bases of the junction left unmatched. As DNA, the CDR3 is TGTGCCAGCAGGCAGACAGGGAGCTCCTACAATGAGCAGTTCTTC. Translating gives CASRQTGSSYNEQFF.

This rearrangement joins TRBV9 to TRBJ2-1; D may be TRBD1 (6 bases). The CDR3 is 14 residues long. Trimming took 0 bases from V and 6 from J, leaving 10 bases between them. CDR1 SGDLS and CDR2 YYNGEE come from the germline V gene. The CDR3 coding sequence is TGTGCCAGCAGCGTAGGGCAGGGGCTCAATGAGCAGTTCTTC. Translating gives CASSVGQGLNEQFF.

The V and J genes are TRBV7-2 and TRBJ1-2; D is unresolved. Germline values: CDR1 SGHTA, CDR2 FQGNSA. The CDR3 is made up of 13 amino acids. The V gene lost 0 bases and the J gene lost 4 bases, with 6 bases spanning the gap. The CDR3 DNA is TGTGCCAGCAGCTTAGCACAGTCCTATGGCTACACCTTC. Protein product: CASSLAQSYGYTF.

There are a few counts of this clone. In DNA, the CDR3 is TGTGCCAGCAGCCCCCTATACACCGGGACAGGGGGAGGAAACACCATATATTTT. Its protein is CASSPLYTGTGGGNTIYF. The chain uses TRBV7-2 and TRBJ1-3; 11 nucleotides align to TRBD1. This CDR3 is built from 18 residues. Germline-derived CDR1 and CDR2 are SGHTA and FQGNSA. V lost 5 bases and J lost 4; bases outside the gene matches: 13.

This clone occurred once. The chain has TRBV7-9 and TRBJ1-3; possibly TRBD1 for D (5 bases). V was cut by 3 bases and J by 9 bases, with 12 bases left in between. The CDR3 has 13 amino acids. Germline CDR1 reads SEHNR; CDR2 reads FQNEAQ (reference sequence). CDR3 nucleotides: TGTGCCAGCAGCTTGGGGGGTCACGGCACCATATATTTT. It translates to CASSLGGHGTIYF.

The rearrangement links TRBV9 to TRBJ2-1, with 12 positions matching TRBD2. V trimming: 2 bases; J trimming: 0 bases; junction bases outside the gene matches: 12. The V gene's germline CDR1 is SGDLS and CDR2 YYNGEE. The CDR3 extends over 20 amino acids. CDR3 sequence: CASSVGPGLAGQDSYNEQFF. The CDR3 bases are TGTGCCAGCAGCGTCGGACCGGGACTAGCGGGCCAAGACTCCTACAATGAGCAGTTCTTC.

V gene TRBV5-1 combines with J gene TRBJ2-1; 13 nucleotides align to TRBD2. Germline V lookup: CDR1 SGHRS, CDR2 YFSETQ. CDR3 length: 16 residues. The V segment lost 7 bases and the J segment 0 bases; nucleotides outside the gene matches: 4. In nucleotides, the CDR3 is TGCGCCAGCGGGACTAGCGGGATTAGCTCCTACAATGAGCAGTTCTTC. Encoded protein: CASGTSGISSYNEQFF.

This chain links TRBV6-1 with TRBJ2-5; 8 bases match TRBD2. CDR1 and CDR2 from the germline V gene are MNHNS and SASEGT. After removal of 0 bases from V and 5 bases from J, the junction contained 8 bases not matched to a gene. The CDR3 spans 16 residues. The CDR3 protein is CASSEARLAGLETQYF. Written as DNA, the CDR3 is TGTGCCAGCAGTGAAGCTCGGCTAGCGGGCTTGGAGACCCAGTACTTC.

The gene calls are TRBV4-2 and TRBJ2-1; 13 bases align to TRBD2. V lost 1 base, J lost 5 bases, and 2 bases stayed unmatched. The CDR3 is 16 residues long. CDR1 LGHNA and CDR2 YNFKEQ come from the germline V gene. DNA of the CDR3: TGTGCCAGCAGCCAAGTACTAGCGGGAGGGGACAATGAGCAGTTCTTC. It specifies CASSQVLAGGDNEQFF.

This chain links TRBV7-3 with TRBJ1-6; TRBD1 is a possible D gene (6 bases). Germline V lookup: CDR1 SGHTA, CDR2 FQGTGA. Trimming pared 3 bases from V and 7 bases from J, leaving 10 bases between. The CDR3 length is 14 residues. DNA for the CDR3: TGTGCCAGCAGCTTTGGACAGCAAAATTCACCCCTCCACTTT. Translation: CASSFGQQNSPLHF.

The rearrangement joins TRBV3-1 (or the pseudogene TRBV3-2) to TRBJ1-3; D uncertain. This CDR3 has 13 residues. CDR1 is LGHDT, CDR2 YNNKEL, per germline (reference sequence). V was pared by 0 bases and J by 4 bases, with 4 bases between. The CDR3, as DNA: TGTGCCAGCAGCCAAGATCGGGGAAACACCATATATTTT. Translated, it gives CASSQDRGNTIYF.

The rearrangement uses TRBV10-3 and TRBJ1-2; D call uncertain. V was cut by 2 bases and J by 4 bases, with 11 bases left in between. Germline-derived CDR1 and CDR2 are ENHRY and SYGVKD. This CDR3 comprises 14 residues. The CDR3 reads CAISEPGHFYGYTF. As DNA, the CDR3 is TGTGCCATCAGTGAGCCGGGTCACTTCTATGGCTACACCTTC.

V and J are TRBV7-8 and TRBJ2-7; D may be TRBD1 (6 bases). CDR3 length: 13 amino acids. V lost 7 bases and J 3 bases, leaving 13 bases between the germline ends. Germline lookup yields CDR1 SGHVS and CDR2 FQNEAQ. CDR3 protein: CASTKDSDYEQYF. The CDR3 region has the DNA TGTGCCAGCACAAAGGACAGCGACTACGAGCAGTACTTC.

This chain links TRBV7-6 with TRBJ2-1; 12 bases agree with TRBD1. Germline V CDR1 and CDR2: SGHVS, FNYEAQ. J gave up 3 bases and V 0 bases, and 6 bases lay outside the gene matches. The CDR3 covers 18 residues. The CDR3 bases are TGTGCCAGCAGCTTAGCTGGGGGGACAGGGGGCGACTACAATGAGCAGTTCTTC. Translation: CASSLAGGTGGDYNEQFF.

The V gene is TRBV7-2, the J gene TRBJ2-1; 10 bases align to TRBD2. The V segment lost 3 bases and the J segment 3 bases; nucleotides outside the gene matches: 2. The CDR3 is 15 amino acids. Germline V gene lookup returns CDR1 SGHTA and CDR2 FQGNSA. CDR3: CASSFLAGVYNEQFF. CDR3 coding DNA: TGTGCCAGCAGCTTCCTAGCGGGGGTCTACAATGAGCAGTTCTTC.